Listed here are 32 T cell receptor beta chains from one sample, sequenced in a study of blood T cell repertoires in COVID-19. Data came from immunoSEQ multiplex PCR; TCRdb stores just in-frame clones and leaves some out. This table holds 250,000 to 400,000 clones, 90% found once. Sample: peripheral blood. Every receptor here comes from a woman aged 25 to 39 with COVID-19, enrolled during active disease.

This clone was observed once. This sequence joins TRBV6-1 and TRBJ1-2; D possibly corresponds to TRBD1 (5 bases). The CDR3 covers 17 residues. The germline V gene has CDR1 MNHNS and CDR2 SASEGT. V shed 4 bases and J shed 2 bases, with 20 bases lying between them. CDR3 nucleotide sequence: TGTGCCAGCAGTGGACGGTCCGGGGGGAAAGGAAACTATGGCTACACCTTC. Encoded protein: CASSGRSGGKGNYGYTF.

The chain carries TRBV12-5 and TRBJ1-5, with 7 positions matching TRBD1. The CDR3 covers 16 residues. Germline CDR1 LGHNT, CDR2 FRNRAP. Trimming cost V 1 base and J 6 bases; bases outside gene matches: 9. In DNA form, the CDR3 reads TGTGCTAGTGGTTTGGCCCTTCCAGGGGGTGGTCAGCCCCAGCATTTT. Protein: CASGLALPGGGQPQHF.

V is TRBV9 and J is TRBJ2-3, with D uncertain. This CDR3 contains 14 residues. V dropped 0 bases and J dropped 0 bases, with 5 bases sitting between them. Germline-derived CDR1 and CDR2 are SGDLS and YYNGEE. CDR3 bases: TGTGCCAGCAGCGTAGGGCTTAGCACAGATACGCAGTATTTT. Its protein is CASSVGLSTDTQYF.

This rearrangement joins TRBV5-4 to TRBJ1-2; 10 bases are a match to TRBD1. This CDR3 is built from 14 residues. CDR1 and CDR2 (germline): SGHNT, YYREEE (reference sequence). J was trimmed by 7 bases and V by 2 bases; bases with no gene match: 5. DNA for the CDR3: TGTGCCAGCAGCTTCGACAGGGGGCTGGGTGGCTACACCTTC. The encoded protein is CASSFDRGLGGYTF.

The CDR3 loop reads CASSGGQGGNTEAFF. The DNA of the CDR3 is TGTGCCAGCAGTGGGGGACAGGGGGGGAACACTGAAGCTTTCTTT. The chain is built from TRBV28 and TRBJ1-1, with 11 bases matching TRBD1. The V segment lost 5 bases and the J segment 1 base; nucleotides outside the gene matches: 3. CDR1 and CDR2 from the germline V gene are MDHEN and SYDVKM. The CDR3 sequence is 15 residues long. Together with reference TRBV28 and TRBJ1-1, the CDR3 gives the full variable domain: DVKVTQSSRYLVKRTGEKVFLECVQDMDHENMFWYRQDPGLGLRLIYFSYDVKMKEKGDIPEGYSVSREKKERFSLILESASTNQTSMYLCASSGGQGGNTEAFFGQGTRLTVV.

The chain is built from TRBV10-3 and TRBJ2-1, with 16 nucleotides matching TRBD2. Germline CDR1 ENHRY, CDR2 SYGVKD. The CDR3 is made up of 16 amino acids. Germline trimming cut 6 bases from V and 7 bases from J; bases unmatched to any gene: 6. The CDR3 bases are TGTGCCATCAGGGGGACTAGCGGGAGGGGAAGAAATGAGCAGTTCTTC. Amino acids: CAIRGTSGRGRNEQFF.

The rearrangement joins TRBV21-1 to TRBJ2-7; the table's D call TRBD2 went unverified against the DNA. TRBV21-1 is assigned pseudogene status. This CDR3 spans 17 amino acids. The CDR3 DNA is TGTGCCAGCAGCAAAGTTAAGGCCCGGGTGGCAGTCTACGAGCAGTACTTC. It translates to CASSKVKARVAVYEQYF.

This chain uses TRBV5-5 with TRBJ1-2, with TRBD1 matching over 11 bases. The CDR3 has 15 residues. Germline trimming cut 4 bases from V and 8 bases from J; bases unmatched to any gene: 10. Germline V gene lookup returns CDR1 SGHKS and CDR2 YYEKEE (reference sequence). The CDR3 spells CASSPGDRGFGGYTF. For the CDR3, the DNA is TGTGCCAGCAGCCCCGGGGACAGGGGGTTCGGCGGCTACACCTTC.

CDR3 nucleotides: TGTGCCAGCAGTTTATGGGGAGTCTACAATGAGCAGTTCTTC. Translation: CASSLWGVYNEQFF. The V call is TRBV27, the J call TRBJ2-1; TRBD2 might be the D (5 bases). The germline gives CDR1 MNHEY, CDR2 SMNVEV (reference sequence). V shed 1 base and J shed 3 bases, with 7 bases lying between them. The CDR3 is 14 amino acids.

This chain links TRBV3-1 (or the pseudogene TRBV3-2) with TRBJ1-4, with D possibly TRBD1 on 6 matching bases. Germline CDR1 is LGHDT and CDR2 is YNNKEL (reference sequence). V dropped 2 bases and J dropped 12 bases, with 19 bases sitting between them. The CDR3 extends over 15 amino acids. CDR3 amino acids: CASSQTALQGSELFF. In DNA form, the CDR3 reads TGTGCCAGCAGCCAAACGGCCCTACAGGGATCAGAACTGTTTTTT.

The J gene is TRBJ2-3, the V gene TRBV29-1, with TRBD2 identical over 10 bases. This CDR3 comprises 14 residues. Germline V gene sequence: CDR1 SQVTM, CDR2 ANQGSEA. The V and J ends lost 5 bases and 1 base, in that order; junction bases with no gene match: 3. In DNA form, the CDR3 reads TGCAGCGTTTCCGGGACTAGCGGCACAGATACGCAGTATTTT. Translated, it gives CSVSGTSGTDTQYF.

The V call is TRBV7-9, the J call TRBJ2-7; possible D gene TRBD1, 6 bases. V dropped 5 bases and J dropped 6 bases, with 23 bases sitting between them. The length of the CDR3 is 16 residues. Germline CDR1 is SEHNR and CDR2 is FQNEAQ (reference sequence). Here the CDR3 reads CASSITRSWGQGEQYF. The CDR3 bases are TGTGCCAGCAGCATCACCCGCTCGTGGGGGCAAGGCGAGCAGTACTTC. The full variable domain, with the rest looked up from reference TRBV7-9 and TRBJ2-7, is DTGVSQNPRHKITKRGQNVTFRCDPISEHNRLYWYRQTLGQGPEFLTYFQNEAQLEKSRLLSDRFSAERPKGSFSTLEIQRTEQGDSAMYLCASSITRSWGQGEQYFGPGTRLTVT.

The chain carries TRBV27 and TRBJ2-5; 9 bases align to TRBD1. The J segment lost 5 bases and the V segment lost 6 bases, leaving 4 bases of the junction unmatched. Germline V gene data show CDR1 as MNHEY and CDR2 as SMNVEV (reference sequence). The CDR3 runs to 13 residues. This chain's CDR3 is CASSLGQGETQYF. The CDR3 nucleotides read TGTGCCAGCAGCCTCGGACAGGGGGAGACCCAGTACTTC.

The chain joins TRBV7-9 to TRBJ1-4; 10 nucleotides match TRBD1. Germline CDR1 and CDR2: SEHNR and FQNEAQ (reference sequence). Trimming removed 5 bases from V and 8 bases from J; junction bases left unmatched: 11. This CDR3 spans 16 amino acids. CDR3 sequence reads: CASSKRGGTGDEKLFF. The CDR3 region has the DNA TGTGCCAGCAGCAAACGGGGCGGGACAGGGGACGAAAAACTGTTTTTT.

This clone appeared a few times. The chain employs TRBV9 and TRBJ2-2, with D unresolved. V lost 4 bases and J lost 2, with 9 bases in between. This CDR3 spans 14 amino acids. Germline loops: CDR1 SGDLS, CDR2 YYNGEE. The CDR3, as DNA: TGTGCCAGCAGCCCCCAGACTAACACCGGGGAGCTGTTTTTT. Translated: CASSPQTNTGELFF.

As DNA, the CDR3 is TGTGCCAGCAGTTTGGAGGTTACCGGGGAGCTGTTTTTT. As protein: CASSLEVTGELFF. V usage is TRBV12-3 or TRBV12-4 and J usage is TRBJ2-2; tentative D call: TRBD2 (5 bases). The CDR3 runs 13 residues. The V end lost 3 bases, the J end lost 5 bases, and 7 bases lay between the germline ends.

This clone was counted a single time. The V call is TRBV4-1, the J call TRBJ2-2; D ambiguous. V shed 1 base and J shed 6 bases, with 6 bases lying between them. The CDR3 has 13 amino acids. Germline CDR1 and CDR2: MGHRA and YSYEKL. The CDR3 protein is CASSQVGAGELFF. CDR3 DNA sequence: TGCGCCAGCAGCCAAGTAGGAGCCGGGGAGCTGTTTTTT.

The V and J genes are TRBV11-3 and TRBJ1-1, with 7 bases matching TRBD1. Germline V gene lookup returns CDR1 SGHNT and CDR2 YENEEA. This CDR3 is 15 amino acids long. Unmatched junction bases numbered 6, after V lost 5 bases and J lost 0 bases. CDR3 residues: CASSRQGRMNTEAFF. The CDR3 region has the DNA TGTGCCAGCAGCCGACAGGGTAGGATGAACACTGAAGCTTTCTTT.

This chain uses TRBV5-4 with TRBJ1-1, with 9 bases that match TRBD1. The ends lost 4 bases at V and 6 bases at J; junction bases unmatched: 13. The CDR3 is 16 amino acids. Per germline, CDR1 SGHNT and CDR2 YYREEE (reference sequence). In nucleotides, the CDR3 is TGTGCCAGCAGCGAGAAAACGGGGACAGGGAGCCCTGAAGCTTTCTTT. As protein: CASSEKTGTGSPEAFF.

CDR3 nucleotide sequence: TGCAGCGTTGAAGGAACTCAAGAGACCCAGTACTTC. Residues: CSVEGTQETQYF. The V call is TRBV29-1, the J call TRBJ2-5; no clear D. CDR1 is SQVTM, CDR2 ANQGSEA, per germline. The CDR3 length is 12 residues. V lost 1 base, J lost 2 bases, and 5 bases lay in between.

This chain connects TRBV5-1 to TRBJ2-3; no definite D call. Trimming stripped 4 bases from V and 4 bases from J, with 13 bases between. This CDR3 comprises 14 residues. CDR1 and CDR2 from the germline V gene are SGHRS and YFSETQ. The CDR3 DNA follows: TGCGCCAGCAGCGGCGGCGATTTGGCAGATACGCAGTATTTT. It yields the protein CASSGGDLADTQYF.

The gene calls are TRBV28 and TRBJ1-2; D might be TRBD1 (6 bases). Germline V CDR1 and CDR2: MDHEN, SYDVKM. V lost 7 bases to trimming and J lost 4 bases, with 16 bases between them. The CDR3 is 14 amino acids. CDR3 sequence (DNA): TGTGCCAGCACCCTTGGCCAGGGGCCCTATGGCTACACCTTC. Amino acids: CASTLGQGPYGYTF.

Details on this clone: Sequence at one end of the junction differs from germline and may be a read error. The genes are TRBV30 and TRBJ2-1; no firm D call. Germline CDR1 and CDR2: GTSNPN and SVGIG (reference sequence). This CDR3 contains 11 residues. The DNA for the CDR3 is TGTGCCTGGGGTGTGGCCGATGAGCAGTTCTTC. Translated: CAWGVADEQFF.

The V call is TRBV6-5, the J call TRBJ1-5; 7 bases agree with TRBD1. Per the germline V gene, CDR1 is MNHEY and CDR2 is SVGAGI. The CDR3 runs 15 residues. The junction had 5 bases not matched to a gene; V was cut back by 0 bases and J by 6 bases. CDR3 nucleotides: TGTGCCAGCAGTTACTCGGCAGGGGGTGGTCAGCCCCAGCATTTT. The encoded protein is CASSYSAGGGQPQHF.

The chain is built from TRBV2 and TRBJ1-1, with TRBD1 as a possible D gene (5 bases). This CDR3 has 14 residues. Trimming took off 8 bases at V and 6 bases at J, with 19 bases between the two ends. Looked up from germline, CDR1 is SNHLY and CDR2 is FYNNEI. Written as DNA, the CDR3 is TGTGCCAGCCTAGAAGGTAGGGGAGGGGCTGAAGCTTTCTTT. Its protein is CASLEGRGGAEAFF. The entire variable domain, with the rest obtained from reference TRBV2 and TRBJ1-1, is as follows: EPEVTQTPSHQVTQMGQEVILRCVPISNHLYFYWYRQILGQKVEFLVSFYNNEISEKSEIFDDQFSVERPDGSNFTLKIRSTKLEDSAMYFCASLEGRGGAEAFFGQGTRLTVV.

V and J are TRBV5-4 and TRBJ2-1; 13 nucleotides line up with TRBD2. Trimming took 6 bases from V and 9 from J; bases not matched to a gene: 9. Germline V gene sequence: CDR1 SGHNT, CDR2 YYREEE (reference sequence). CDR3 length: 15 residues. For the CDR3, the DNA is TGTGCCAGCACCTTAGGACTAGCGGGAGCTGGTGAGCAGTTCTTC. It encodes CASTLGLAGAGEQFF.

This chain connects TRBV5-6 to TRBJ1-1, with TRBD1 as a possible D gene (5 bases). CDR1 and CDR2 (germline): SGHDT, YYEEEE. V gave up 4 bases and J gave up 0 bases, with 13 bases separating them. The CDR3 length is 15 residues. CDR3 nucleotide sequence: TGTGCCAGCAGCGCACTGACAGTTATGAACACTGAAGCTTTCTTT. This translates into CASSALTVMNTEAFF.

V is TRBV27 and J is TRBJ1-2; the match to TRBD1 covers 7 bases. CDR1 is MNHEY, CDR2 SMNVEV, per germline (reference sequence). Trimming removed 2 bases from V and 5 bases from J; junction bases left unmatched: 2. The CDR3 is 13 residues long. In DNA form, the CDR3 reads TGTGCCAGCAGTTTAGACAGGGCTTATGGCTACACCTTC. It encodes CASSLDRAYGYTF.

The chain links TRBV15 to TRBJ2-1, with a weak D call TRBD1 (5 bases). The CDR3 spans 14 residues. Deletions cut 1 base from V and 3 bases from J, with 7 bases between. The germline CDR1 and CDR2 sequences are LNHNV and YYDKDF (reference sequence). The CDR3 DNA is TGTGCCACCAGCAGAGGCAGGGACTACAATGAGCAGTTCTTC. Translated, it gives CATSRGRDYNEQFF.

CDR3: CASGQVNNSPLHF. CDR3 nucleotides: TGTGCCAGCGGTCAGGTCAATAATTCACCCCTCCACTTT. This sequence joins TRBV6-5 and TRBJ1-6; D call uncertain. Trimming left V 8 bases short and J 5 bases short, with 10 bases between. Germline V gene sequence: CDR1 MNHEY, CDR2 SVGAGI. CDR3 length: 13 residues.

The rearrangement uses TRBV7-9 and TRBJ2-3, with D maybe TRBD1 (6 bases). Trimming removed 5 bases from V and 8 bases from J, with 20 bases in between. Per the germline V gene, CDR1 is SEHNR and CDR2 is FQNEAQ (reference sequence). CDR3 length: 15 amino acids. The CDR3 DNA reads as TGTGCCAGCAGCCCAGCCGGACAGAGGATCGGTACGCAGTATTTT. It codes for CASSPAGQRIGTQYF.

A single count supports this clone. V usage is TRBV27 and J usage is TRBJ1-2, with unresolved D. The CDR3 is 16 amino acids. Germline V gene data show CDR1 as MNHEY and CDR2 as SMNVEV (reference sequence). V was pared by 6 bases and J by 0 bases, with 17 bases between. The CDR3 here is CASSYLSGSANYGYTF. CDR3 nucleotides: TGTGCCAGCAGCTATCTTTCGGGGAGCGCTAACTATGGCTACACCTTC.